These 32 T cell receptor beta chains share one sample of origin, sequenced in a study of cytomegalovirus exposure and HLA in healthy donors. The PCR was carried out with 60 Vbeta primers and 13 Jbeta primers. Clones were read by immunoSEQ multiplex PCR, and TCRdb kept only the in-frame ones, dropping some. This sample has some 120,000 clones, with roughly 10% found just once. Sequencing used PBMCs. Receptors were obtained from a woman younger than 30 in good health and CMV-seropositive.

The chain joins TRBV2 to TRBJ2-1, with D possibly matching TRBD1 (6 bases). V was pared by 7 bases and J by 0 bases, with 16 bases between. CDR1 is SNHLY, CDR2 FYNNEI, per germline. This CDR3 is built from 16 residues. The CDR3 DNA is TGTGCCAGCACTCCTCCCGGGACAAGCTCCTACAATGAGCAGTTCTTC. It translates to CASTPPGTSSYNEQFF.

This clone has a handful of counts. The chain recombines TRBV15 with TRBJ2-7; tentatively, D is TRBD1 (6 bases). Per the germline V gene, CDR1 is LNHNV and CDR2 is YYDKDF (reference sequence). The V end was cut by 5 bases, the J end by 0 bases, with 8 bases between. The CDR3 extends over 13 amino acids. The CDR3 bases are TGTGCCACCAGCCCGGACAGCTCCTACGAGCAGTACTTC. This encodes CATSPDSSYEQYF.

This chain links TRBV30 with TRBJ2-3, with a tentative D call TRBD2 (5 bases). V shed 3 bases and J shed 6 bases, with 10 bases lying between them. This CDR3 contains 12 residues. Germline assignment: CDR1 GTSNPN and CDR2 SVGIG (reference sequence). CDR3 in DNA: TGTGCCTGGAGGGGGAGTGGCGATACGCAGTATTTT. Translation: CAWRGSGDTQYF.

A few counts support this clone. CDR3 region: CASSYHENNEQFF. Written as DNA, the CDR3 is TGTGCCAGCAGTTACCATGAGAACAATGAGCAGTTCTTC. The chain recombines TRBV6-5 with TRBJ2-1; D unclear. The CDR3 is 13 residues long. The V gene lost 2 bases and the J gene lost 5 bases, with 7 bases spanning the gap. Germline CDR1 and CDR2: MNHEY and SVGAGI.

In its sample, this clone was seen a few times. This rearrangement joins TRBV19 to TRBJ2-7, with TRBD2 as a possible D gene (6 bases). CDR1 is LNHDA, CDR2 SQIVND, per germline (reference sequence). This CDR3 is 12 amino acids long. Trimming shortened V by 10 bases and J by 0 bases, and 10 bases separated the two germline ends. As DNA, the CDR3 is TGTGCCACCGCGACTAGCTCCTACGAGCAGTACTTC. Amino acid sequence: CATATSSYEQYF.

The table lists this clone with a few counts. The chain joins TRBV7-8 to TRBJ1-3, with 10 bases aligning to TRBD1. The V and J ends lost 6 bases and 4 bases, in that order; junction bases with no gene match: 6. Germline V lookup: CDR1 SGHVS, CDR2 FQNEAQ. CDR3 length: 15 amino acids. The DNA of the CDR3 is TGTGCCAGCAGGCCGACAGGGGGCTTCGGAAACACCATATATTTT. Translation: CASRPTGGFGNTIYF.

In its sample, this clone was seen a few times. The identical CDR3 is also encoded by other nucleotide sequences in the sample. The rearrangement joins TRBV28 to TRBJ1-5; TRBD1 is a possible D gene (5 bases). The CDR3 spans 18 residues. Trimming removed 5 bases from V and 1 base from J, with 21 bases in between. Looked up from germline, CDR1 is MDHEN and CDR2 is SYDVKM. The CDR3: CASSGGDRTGVSNQPQHF. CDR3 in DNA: TGTGCCAGCAGTGGGGGGGATCGTACGGGTGTCAGCAATCAGCCCCAGCATTTT.

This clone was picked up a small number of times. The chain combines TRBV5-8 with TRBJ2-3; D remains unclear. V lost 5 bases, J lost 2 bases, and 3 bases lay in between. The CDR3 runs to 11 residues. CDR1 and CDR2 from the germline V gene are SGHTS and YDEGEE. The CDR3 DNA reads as TGTGCCAGCAGTCTCACAGATACGCAGTATTTT. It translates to CASSLTDTQYF. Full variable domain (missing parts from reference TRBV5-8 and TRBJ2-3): EAGVTQSPTHLIKTRGQQATLRCSPISGHTSVYWYQQALGLGLQFLLWYDEGEERNRGNFPPRFSGRQFPNYSSELNVNALELEDSALYLCASSLTDTQYFGPGTRLTVL.

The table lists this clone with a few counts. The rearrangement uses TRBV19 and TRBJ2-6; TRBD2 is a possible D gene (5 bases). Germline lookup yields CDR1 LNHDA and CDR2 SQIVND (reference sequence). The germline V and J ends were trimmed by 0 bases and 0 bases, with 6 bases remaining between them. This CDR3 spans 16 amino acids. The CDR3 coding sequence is TGTGCCAGTAGTATAGATCGGGGCTCTGGGGCCAACGTCCTGACTTTC. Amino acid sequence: CASSIDRGSGANVLTF.

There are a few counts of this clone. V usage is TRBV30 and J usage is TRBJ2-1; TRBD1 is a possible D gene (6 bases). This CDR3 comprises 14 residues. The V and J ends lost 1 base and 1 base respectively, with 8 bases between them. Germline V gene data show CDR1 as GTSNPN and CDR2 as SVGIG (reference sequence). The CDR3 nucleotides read TGTGCCTGGAGTGGGGGACAATCCTACAATGAGCAGTTCTTC. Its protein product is CAWSGGQSYNEQFF.

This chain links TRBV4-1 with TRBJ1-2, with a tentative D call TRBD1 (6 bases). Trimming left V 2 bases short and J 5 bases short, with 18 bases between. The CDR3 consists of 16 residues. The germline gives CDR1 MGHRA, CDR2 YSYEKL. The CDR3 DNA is TGCGCCAGCAGCCAAAGGGGGACGGAACCCGTATATGGCTACACCTTC. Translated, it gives CASSQRGTEPVYGYTF.

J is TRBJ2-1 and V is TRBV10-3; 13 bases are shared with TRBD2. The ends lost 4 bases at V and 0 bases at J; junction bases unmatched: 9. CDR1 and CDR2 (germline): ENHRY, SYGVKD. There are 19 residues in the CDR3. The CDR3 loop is CAISGAGTSGTSSYNEQFF. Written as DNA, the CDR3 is TGTGCCATCAGTGGCGCCGGGACTAGCGGGACCTCCTCCTACAATGAGCAGTTCTTC.

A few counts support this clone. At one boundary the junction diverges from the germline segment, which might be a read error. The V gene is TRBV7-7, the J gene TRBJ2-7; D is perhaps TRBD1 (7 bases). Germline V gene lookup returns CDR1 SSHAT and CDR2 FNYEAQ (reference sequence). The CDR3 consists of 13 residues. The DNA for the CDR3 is TGTGCTAGCAGTCAGGGGGGAGGAGGCGAGCAGTACTTC. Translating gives CASSQGGGGEQYF.

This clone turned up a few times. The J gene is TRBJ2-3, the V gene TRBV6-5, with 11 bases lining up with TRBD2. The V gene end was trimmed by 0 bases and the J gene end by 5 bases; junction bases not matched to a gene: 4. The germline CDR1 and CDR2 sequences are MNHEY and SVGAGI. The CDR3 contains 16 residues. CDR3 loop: CASSYSLAGVRDTQYF. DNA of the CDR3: TGTGCCAGCAGTTACTCACTAGCGGGAGTGAGAGATACGCAGTATTTT.

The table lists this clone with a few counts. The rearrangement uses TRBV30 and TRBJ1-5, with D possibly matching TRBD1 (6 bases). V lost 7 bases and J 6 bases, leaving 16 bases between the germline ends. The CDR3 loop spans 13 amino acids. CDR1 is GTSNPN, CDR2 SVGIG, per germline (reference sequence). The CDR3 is CAFTPGASQPQHF. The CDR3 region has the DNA TGTGCCTTTACCCCAGGGGCCAGTCAGCCCCAGCATTTT.

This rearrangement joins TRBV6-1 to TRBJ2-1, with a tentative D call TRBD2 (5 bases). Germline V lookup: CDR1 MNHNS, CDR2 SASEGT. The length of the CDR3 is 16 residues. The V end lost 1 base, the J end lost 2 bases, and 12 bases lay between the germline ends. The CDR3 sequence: CASSEVGVLPYNEQFF. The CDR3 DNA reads TGTGCCAGCAGTGAAGTCGGGGTTCTCCCCTACAATGAGCAGTTCTTC.

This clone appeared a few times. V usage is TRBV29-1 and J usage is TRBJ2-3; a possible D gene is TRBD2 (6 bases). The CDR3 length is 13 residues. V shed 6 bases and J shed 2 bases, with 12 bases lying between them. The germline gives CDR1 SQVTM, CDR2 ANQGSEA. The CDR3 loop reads CSVLPGDTDTQYF. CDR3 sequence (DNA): TGCAGCGTACTACCGGGGGACACAGATACGCAGTATTTT.

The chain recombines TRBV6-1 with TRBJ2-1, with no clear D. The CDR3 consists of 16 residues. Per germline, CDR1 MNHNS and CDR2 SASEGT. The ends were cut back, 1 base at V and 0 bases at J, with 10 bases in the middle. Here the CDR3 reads CASSEGRGSSYNEQFF. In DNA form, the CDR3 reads TGTGCCAGCAGTGAAGGACGCGGAAGCTCCTACAATGAGCAGTTCTTC.

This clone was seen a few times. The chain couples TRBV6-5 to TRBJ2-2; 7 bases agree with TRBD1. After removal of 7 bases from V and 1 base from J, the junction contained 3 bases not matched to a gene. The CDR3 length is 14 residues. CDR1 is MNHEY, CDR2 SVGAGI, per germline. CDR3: CASKGDRNTGELFF. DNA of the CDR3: TGTGCCAGCAAGGGGGACAGGAACACCGGGGAGCTGTTTTTT.

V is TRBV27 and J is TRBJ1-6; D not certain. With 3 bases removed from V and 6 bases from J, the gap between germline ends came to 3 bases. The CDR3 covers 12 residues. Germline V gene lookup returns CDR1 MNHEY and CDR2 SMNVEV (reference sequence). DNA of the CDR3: TGTGCCAGCAGTTTCCTTAATTCACCCCTCCACTTT. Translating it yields CASSFLNSPLHF.

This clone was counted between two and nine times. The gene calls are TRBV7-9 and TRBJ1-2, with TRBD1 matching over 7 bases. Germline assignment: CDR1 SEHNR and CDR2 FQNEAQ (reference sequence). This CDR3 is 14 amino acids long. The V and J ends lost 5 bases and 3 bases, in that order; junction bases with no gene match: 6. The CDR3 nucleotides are TGTGCCAGCAGCCAGGGGGTCGGCTACTATGGCTACACCTTC. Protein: CASSQGVGYYGYTF.

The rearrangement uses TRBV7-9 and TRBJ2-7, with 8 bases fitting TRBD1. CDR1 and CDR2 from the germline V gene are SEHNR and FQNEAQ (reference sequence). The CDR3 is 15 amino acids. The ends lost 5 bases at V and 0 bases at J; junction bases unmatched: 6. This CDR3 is CASSRGQGYSYEQYV. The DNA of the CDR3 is TGTGCCAGCAGCCGTGGACAGGGCTACTCCTACGAGCAGTACGTC.

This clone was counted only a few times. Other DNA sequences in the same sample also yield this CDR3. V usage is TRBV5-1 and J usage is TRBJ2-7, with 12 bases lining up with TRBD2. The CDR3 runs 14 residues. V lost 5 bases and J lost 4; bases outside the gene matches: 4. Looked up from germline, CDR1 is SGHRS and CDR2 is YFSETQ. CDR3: CASSLTSGSYEQYF. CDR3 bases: TGCGCCAGCAGTCTGACTAGCGGGAGTTACGAGCAGTACTTC.

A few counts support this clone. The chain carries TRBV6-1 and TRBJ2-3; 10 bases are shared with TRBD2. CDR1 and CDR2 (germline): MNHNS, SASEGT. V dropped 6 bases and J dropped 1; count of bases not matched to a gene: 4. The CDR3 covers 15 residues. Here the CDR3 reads CASRTGTSGTDTQYF. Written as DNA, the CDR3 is TGTGCCAGCAGAACCGGGACTAGCGGCACAGATACGCAGTATTTT.

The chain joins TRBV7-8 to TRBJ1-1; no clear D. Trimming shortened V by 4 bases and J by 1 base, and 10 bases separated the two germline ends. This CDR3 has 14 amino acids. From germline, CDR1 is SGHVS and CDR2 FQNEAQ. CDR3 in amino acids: CASSSEFRNTEAFF. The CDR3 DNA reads TGTGCCAGCAGCTCCGAATTCAGGAACACTGAAGCTTTCTTT.

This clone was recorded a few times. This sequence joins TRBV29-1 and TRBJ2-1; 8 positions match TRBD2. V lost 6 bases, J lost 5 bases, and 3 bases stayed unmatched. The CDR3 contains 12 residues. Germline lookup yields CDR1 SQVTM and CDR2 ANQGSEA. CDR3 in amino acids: CSVRTSHNEQFF. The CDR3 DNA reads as TGCAGCGTCCGGACTAGCCACAATGAGCAGTTCTTC.

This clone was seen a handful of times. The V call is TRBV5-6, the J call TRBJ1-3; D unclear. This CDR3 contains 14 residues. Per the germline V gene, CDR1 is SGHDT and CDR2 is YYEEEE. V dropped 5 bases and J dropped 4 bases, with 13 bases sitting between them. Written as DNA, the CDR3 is TGTGCCAGCAGTTATGGGCGGGCAGGAAACACCATATATTTT. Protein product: CASSYGRAGNTIYF.

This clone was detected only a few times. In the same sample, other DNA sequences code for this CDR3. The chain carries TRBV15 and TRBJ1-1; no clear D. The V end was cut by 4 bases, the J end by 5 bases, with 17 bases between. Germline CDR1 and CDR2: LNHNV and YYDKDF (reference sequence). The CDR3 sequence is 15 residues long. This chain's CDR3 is CATSKDPWEGTEAFF. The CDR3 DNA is TGTGCCACCAGCAAGGATCCCTGGGAGGGTACTGAAGCTTTCTTT.

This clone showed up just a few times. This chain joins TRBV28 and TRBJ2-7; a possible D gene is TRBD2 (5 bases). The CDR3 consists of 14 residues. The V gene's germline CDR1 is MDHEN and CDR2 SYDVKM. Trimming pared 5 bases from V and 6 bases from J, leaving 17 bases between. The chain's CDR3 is CASSALFSAAEQYF. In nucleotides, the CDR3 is TGTGCCAGCAGTGCCCTGTTCTCAGCGGCCGAGCAGTACTTC.

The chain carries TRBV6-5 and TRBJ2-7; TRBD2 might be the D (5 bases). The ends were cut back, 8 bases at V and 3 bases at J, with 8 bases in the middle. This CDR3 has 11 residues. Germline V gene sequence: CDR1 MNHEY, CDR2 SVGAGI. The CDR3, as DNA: TGTGCCAGCTCCGCGGGCTACGAGCAGTACTTC. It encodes CASSAGYEQYF.

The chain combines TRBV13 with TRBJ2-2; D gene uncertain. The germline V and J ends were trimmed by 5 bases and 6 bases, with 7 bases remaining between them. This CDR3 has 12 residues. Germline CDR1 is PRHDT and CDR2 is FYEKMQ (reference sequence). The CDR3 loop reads CASSPGPGELFF. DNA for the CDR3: TGTGCCAGCAGCCCAGGCCCCGGGGAGCTGTTTTTT.

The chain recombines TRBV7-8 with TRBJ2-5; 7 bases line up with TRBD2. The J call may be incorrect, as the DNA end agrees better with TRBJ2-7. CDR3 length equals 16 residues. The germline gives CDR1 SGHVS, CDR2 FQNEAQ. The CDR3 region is CASSSGAASGTYEQYF. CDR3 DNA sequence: TGTGCCAGCAGCTCTGGGGCGGCTAGCGGCACCTACGAGCAGTACTTC.